One sample yielded the 10 T cell receptor beta chains listed below, sequenced in a study of cytomegalovirus exposure and HLA in healthy donors. 13 Jbeta primers and 60 Vbeta primers were used for the PCR. Clones were sequenced by immunoSEQ multiplex PCR, and TCRdb holds only the in-frame ones, with some missing. The sample includes about 140,000 clones, 70% to 85% seen only once; the top ten take roughly 1.4%. Input material: PBMCs. Receptor source: a man aged 30 to 45 in good health and CMV-seropositive.

The V and J genes are TRBV2 and TRBJ2-5; D is possibly TRBD1 (5 bases). This CDR3 spans 13 amino acids. From germline, CDR1 is SNHLY and CDR2 FYNNEI. Trimming took off 5 bases at V and 4 bases at J, with 11 bases between the two ends. As DNA, the CDR3 is TGTGCCAGCAGTCGTCAGGGCCCAGAGACCCAGTACTTC. As protein: CASSRQGPETQYF.

The chain is built from TRBV5-1 and TRBJ1-1, with D maybe TRBD1 (5 bases). The V gene lost 0 bases and the J gene lost 0 bases, with 18 bases spanning the gap. Germline assignment: CDR1 SGHRS and CDR2 YFSETQ. The length of the CDR3 is 18 residues. CDR3 residues: CASSLEGLSMDMNTEAFF. In nucleotides, the CDR3 is TGCGCCAGCAGCTTGGAAGGTTTGAGCATGGACATGAACACTGAAGCTTTCTTT.

This clone has a single count. The V and J genes are TRBV11-3 and TRBJ2-3; 11 positions agree with TRBD2. The CDR3 loop spans 15 amino acids. CDR1 is SGHNT and CDR2 is YENEEA in the germline V gene. The ends lost 8 bases at V and 4 bases at J; junction bases unmatched: 8. DNA of the CDR3: TGTGCCAGCGTCCAGACTAGCGGGAAAGCAGATACGCAGTATTTT. This codes for CASVQTSGKADTQYF.

This rearrangement joins TRBV7-2 to TRBJ2-1; 10 nucleotides match TRBD2. The germline CDR1 and CDR2 sequences are SGHTA and FQGNSA. This CDR3 has 16 amino acids. V shed 3 bases and J 6 bases; nucleotides not matched to a gene: 8. CDR3 coding DNA: TGTGCCAGCAGCTTGAGCGGGGGGGCAACGTCCAATGAGCAGTTCTTC. This translates into CASSLSGGATSNEQFF.

The chain links TRBV18 to TRBJ1-2, with a tentative D call TRBD1 (6 bases). The V and J ends lost 3 bases and 6 bases respectively, with 11 bases between them. The CDR3 runs to 13 residues. In germline, CDR1 is KGHSH, CDR2 LQKENI. DNA for the CDR3: TGTGCCAGCTCACCCGCAGGGGACGATGGCTACACCTTC. Its translation is CASSPAGDDGYTF.

V gene TRBV21-1 combines with J gene TRBJ2-5; TRBD2, the table's D call, lacks a check against the DNA. TRBV21-1 is deemed a pseudogene. The CDR3 runs 14 residues. This CDR3 reads CASSKGREGETQYF. CDR3 nucleotides: TGTGCCAGCAGCAAAGGTAGGGAGGGAGAGACCCAGTACTTC.

J is TRBJ2-2 and V is TRBV5-1; TRBD2 might be the D (5 bases). CDR3 length equals 15 residues. From germline, CDR1 is SGHRS and CDR2 YFSETQ. The germline V and J ends were trimmed by 1 base and 3 bases, with 10 bases remaining between them. The DNA for the CDR3 is TGCGCCAGCAGCTTGTTTGAGGGCTACACCGGGGAGCTGTTTTTT. This translates into CASSLFEGYTGELFF.

V is TRBV7-2 and J is TRBJ1-5, with no clear D. Deletions cut 5 bases from V and 3 bases from J, with 14 bases between. This CDR3 is 15 amino acids long. The germline V gene has CDR1 SGHTA and CDR2 FQGNSA. Here the CDR3 reads CASSLSRGINQPQHF. CDR3 DNA: TGTGCCAGCAGCCTATCCAGAGGGATCAATCAGCCCCAGCATTTT.

Points on this clone: Other DNA sequences of this sample code for an identical CDR3. The V and J genes are TRBV29-1 and TRBJ2-7; 8 nucleotides line up with TRBD1. The CDR3 spans 12 residues. CDR1 and CDR2 (germline): SQVTM, ANQGSEA. V was pared by 7 bases and J by 3 bases, with 5 bases of the junction left unmatched. As DNA, the CDR3 is TGCAGCGCAGGACAGGGAAGCTACGAGCAGTACTTC. It specifies CSAGQGSYEQYF.

The CDR3 nucleotides are TGTGCCAGCAGATCCCGGACAGGGAACACTGAAGCTTTCTTT. Translating it yields CASRSRTGNTEAFF. V gene TRBV7-9 combines with J gene TRBJ1-1, with 7 bases matching TRBD1. V shed 6 bases, J shed 1 base, and the junction held 5 bases outside the gene matches. The CDR3 is made up of 14 amino acids. Per germline, CDR1 SEHNR and CDR2 FQNEAQ (reference sequence).